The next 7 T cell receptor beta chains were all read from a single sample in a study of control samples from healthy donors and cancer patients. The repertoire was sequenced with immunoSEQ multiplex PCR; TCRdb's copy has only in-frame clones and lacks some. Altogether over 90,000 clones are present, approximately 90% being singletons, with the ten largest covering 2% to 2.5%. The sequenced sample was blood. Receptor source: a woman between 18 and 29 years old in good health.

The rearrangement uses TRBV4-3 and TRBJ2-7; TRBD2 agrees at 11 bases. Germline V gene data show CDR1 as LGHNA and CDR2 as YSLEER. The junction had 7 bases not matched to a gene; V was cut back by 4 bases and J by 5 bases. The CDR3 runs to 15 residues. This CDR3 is CASSRRLAGKDEQYF. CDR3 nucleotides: TGCGCCAGCAGCCGAAGACTAGCGGGAAAAGACGAGCAGTACTTC.

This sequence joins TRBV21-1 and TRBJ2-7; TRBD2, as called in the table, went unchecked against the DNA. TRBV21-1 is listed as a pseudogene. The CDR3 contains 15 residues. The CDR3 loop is CASEQRGLAAYEQYF. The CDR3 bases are TGTGCCAGCGAACAACGGGGGCTAGCGGCCTACGAGCAGTACTTC.

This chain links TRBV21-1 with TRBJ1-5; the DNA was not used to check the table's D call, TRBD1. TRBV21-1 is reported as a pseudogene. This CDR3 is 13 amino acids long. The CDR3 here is CARLNRVNQPQHF. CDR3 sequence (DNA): TGTGCCAGATTAAACAGGGTAAATCAGCCCCAGCATTTT.

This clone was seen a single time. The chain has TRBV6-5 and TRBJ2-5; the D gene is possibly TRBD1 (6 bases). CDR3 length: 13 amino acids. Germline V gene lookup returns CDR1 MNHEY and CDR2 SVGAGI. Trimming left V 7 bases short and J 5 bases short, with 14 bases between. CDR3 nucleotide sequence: TGTGCCAGCACCCTTCAGGGGTGGGAGACCCAGTACTTC. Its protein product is CASTLQGWETQYF.

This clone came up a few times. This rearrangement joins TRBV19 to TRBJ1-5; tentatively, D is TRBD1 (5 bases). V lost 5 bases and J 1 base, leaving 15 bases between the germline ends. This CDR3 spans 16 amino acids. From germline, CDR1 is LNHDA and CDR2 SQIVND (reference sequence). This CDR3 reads CASSRYAGRSNQPQHF. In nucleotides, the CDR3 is TGTGCCAGTAGTCGTTATGCGGGGCGGAGCAATCAGCCCCAGCATTTT.

The CDR3 nucleotides are TGTGCCACCAGTGATTTTAACGGGGACGGGGAGCTGTTTTTT. It translates to CATSDFNGDGELFF. The rearrangement links TRBV24-1 to TRBJ2-2; D possibly corresponds to TRBD2 (5 bases). Trimming shortened V by 1 base and J by 7 bases, and 9 bases separated the two germline ends. CDR1 and CDR2 (germline): KGHDR, SFDVKD. The CDR3 is 14 residues long.

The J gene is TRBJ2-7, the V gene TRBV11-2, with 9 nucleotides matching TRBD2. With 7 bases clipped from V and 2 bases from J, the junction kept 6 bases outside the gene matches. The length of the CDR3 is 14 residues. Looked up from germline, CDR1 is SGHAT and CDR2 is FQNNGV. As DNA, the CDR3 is TGTGCCAGCATGGGGCTAGCGGGGACCTACGAGCAGTACTTC. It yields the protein CASMGLAGTYEQYF.